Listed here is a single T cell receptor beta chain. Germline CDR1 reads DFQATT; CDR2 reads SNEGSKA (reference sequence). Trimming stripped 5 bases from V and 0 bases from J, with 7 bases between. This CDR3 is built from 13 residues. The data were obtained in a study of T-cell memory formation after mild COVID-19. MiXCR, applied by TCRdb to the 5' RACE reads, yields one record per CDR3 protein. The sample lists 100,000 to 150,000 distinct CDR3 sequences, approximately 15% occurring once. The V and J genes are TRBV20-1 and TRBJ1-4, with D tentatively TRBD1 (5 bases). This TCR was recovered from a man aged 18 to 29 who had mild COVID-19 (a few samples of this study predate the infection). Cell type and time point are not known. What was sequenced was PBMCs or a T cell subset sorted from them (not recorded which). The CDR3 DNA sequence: TGCAGTGCTTCAGGGCCAACTAATGAAAAACTGTTTTTT. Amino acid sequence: CSASGPTNEKLFF.